This T cell receptor beta chain was obtained from a study of shared clonotypes between healthy human individuals (dated by TCRdb to between 2020 and 2021). Background for the entire study: A few men and a couple of women, aged 18 to 49 years, made up the cohort. For each donor, three plates each were used for CD4 naive and CD4 memory, two plates were used for CD8 naive, and one plate was used for CD8 memory. To estimate repertoire size and how much clonotype sharing occurs between individuals, the study deeply sequenced the blood TCR repertoires of five healthy adults. To increase sequencing depth and limit assay-specific biases, different laboratories used diverse techniques to prepare libraries and sequence TCR repertoires. Per donor, leukapheresis produced somewhere between about 0.85 and 9.5 billion PBMCs.

Including cysteine and phenylalanine, the CDR3 has 12 amino acids. The retained sequence is limited to the CDR3, 36 bases, with the frame set at the first base. V loses 5 bases, J loses 8 bases, and the germline ends lie 10 bases apart. CDR1 and CDR2 (LNHDA, SQIVND) derive from the germline V gene (reference sequence). The donors were healthy, HIV-negative adults who had no recently reported acute infections or vaccinations. All donors were Caucasian adults living in Nashville, Tennessee, USA. CD8 memory samples were composed of magnetically selected CD45RO+ cells combined with CCR7-negative CD45RA+ effector memory (TemRA) cells. Blood was obtained by leukapheresis, after which PBMCs were separated by Ficoll-Histopaque density gradient centrifugation and cryopreserved in liquid nitrogen vapor phase. Purity and quantity of every magnetically sorted T cell population were checked by analytical flow cytometry. Genomic DNA was isolated from every sorted fraction and measured by UV absorbance on a Nanodrop 2000c.

Regarding this clone: Its antigen target is currently unknown. Within one base of it there is no much larger clone, and no base qualities were kept.

The investigation overall reported the following: Compared with non-shared clonotypes, the clonotypes found in all four sorted-subset donors had higher generation probabilities. Estimated clonotype richness was generally larger for naive than for memory subsets. Even with the large sequencing depth, rarefaction of the sorted-subset datasets indicated that sequencing was incomplete. The genetic and exposure-history diversity represented was limited by the small number of donors. Across a few donors, roughly 5.4% of naive CD4, approximately 3.6% of naive CD8, 2% to 2.5% of memory CD4, and 0.4% of memory CD8 clonotypes were shared. Sampling was limited to blood, and TCR repertoires in tissue likely differ from TCR repertoires in blood. Based on pairwise subsampling, the degree of clonotype sharing among donors was expected to be affected by sequencing depth.

Using the deep immunoSEQ assay, multiplex PCR amplified TCR CDR3 regions from genomic DNA. Extracted genomic DNA from each cell subset was distributed evenly across all wells of several immunoSEQ 96-well plates, and each plate was treated as a replicate. For sorted subsets, 200 to 250 ng genomic DNA, equal to 30,000 or so T cell genomes, was loaded into each replicate PCR. The purified libraries were quantified using a Qubit 3.0 fluorometer, sized with a Bioanalyzer 2100, and then quantified again using the KAPA Library Quantification kit. Each immunoSEQ 96-well plate was sequenced on its own single-read 150-cycle Illumina NextSeq 550 flow cell. Per the source publication's procedure: Because the immunoSEQ output included only junctional sequences and no quality scores, the filtering could not be the same as the filtering used for full-length reads. Sequences were annotated with PyIR, a Python wrapper for IgBLAST v1.9, and V/J genes and CDR3 were assigned using IMGT germline references. Reads were filtered out if the reads had weak V/J assignments (E-value above 1e-6), no CDR3, stop codons, out-of-frame junctions, or ambiguous translated residues. V3J clonotypes were defined as sequences sharing the same inferred V gene, J gene, and CDR3 amino acid sequence. Percentage overlap between repertoires was calculated by dividing the number of shared unique clonotypes by the size of the smaller repertoire. Richness of each repertoire was evaluated using RTK rarefaction, the Chao1 estimator, and Recon v2.1 estimates of unobserved clonotypes. For all TCRbeta clonotypes obtained by the gDNA method from four donors, generation probabilities were computed with OLGA. TCRdb provides this immuneACCESS table in a form limited to in-frame rearrangements. Some clones are lacking; in checked studies, under half of them reflect an unresolved V gene, and why the rest are absent is not known. D and trimming come from the DNA, and the V and J calls and clone size come from that table. This sample comprises about 110,000 clones, about 70% of them detected only once. Together, the top ten hold around 24% of the sample.

The material sequenced was memory CD8+ T cells sorted from blood. This sample's cell subset or site label indicates: CD45RO+ cells pooled with CCR7-negative TemRA cells. The sequence links TRBV19 to TRBJ2-1; no D gene can be assigned with confidence. This clonotype was obtained from a woman between 25 and 40 years old in good health. The DNA reads TGTGCCAGTAGTCCTGAACCCCATGAGCAGTTCTTC. Its protein reads: CASSPEPHEQFF.